Shown below are 5 T cell receptor beta chains from a single sample sequenced in a study of response to subunit inactivated influenza vaccine. TCRdb re-derived calls from the RT-PCR reads in MiXCR, one entry per CDR3 protein. The sample lists roughly 780,000 distinct CDR3 sequences, 18% seen once, with approximately 11% in the top ten. The source material was PBMCs from blood, sampled about 5 days after vaccination. The source is a man aged 45-65 years who received an inactivated influenza vaccine.

This clonotype occurred a few times. The chain employs TRBV28 and TRBJ2-6, with D uncertain. CDR3 length: 19 residues. Between the trimmed V and J ends, which lost 5 bases and 2 bases, there was a span of 22 bases. CDR1 and CDR2 (germline): MDHEN, SYDVKM. The CDR3 spells CASSPYSGWRNAGANVLTF. CDR3 nucleotide sequence: TGTGCCAGCAGTCCCTACTCAGGCTGGCGGAACGCTGGGGCCAACGTCCTGACTTTC.

The V gene is TRBV9, the J gene TRBJ2-1, with 7 bases identical to TRBD2. The germline gives CDR1 SGDLS, CDR2 YYNGEE. The CDR3 consists of 13 residues. J gave up 3 bases and V 3 bases, and 0 bases lay outside the gene matches. The CDR3 loop is CASSGGGYNEQFF. The CDR3 coding sequence is TGTGCCAGCAGCGGGGGGGGCTACAATGAGCAGTTCTTC.

The chain combines TRBV20-1 with TRBJ2-1, with TRBD2 identical over 8 bases. The germline V gene has CDR1 DFQATT and CDR2 SNEGSKA (reference sequence). CDR3 length equals 14 residues. V lost 3 bases, J lost 9 bases, and 10 bases stayed unmatched. The CDR3 nucleotides are TGCAGTGCTAGCCTTTCAAGCGGGAGCACTGAGCAGTTCTTC. This gives the protein CSASLSSGSTEQFF.

A few counts support this clonotype. The chain employs TRBV20-1 and TRBJ2-2, with a possible D match to TRBD2 (5 bases). CDR1 DFQATT and CDR2 SNEGSKA come from the germline V gene (reference sequence). V was trimmed by 2 bases and J by 3 bases, leaving 13 bases between them. There are 15 residues in the CDR3. DNA of the CDR3: TGCAGTGCTAGATACGGCGGGCTGCACACCGGGGAGCTGTTTTTT. Its translation is CSARYGGLHTGELFF.

V usage is TRBV10-3 and J usage is TRBJ1-5; D unclear. Germline V gene lookup returns CDR1 ENHRY and CDR2 SYGVKD. The length of the CDR3 is 15 residues. Trimming stripped 3 bases from V and 0 bases from J, with 9 bases between. CDR3 amino acids: CAISDRYDSNQPQHF. CDR3 nucleotide sequence: TGTGCCATCAGTGACAGGTACGATAGCAATCAGCCCCAGCATTTT.